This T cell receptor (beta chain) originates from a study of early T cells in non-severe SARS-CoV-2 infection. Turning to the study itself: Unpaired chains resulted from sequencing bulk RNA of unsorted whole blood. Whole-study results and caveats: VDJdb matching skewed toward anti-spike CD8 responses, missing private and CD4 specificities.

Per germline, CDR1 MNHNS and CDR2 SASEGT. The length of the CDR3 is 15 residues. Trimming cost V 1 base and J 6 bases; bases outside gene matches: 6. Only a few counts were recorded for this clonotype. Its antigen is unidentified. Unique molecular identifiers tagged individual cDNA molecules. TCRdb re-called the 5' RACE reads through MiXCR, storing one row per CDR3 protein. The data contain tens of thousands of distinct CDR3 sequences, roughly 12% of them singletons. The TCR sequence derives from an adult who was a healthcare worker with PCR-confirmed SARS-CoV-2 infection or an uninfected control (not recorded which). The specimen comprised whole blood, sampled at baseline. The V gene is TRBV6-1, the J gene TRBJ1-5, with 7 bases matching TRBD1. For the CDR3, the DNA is TGTGCCAGCAGTGAAGACAGGGGAGGTGGTCAGCCCCAGCATTTT. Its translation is CASSEDRGGGQPQHF.